These 22 T cell receptor beta chains were all obtained from the same sample, sequenced in a study of beta chain features in type 1 diabetes. Antigen specificity for these receptors is unknown. Study-wide results and caveats: Patients with Type 1 diabetes showed moderately but significantly shorter TCRB CDR3s in all four CD4+ subsets.

Reverse transcription of all isolated RNA meant that expressed TCRB transcripts were sequenced. Assay: immunoSEQ multiplex PCR; the TCRdb copy retains only in-frame clones and omits some. The sample records about 160,000 clones, roughly 60% being singletons. The specimen sequenced was naive CD4+ T cells from blood. The receptors were gathered from a man aged 30 to 45 with type 1 diabetes.

Here the CDR3 DNA reads TGTGCCAGCAGTGAACCCGAGACCCAGTACTTC. It codes for CASSEPETQYF. The chain links TRBV2 to TRBJ2-5; D is uncertain. This CDR3 has 11 amino acids. V dropped 2 bases and J dropped 5 bases, with 3 bases sitting between them. Germline V lookup: CDR1 SNHLY, CDR2 FYNNEI.

This chain joins TRBV7-2 and TRBJ2-3; D is unresolved. There are 11 residues in the CDR3. The ends were cut back, 5 bases at V and 7 bases at J, with 7 bases in the middle. Germline values: CDR1 SGHTA, CDR2 FQGNSA. Here the CDR3 reads CASSQRNTQYF. The DNA of the CDR3 is TGTGCCAGCAGCCAGAGGAATACGCAGTATTTT.

This clone was found once. This chain joins TRBV29-1 and TRBJ1-1; no clear D gene. The CDR3 length is 12 residues. From germline, CDR1 is SQVTM and CDR2 ANQGSEA. V was shortened by 3 bases and J by 9 bases, with 14 bases between the two germline ends. The CDR3 DNA reads as TGCAGCGTTGATCTCTGGGAGAGCAAAGCTTTCTTT. It is translated as CSVDLWESKAFF.

The rearrangement uses TRBV2 and TRBJ2-3, with D tentatively TRBD2 (5 bases). Per the germline V gene, CDR1 is SNHLY and CDR2 is FYNNEI. V was pared by 1 base and J by 5 bases, with 19 bases between. The CDR3 has 17 residues. The CDR3 sequence: CASSEEEGFVGRDTQYF. The CDR3, as DNA: TGTGCCAGCAGTGAAGAAGAGGGATTTGTTGGTCGAGATACGCAGTATTTT.

The gene calls are TRBV7-9 and TRBJ1-1; TRBD1 matches at 7 bases. Unmatched junction bases numbered 4, after V lost 1 base and J lost 5 bases. Looked up from germline, CDR1 is SEHNR and CDR2 is FQNEAQ (reference sequence). The CDR3 runs to 14 residues. The DNA for the CDR3 is TGTGCCAGCAGCTTAGGACAGGGAGAAACTGAAGCTTTCTTT. Amino acids: CASSLGQGETEAFF.

The chain couples TRBV5-1 to TRBJ2-7; TRBD2 matches 8 bases. J was trimmed by 13 bases and V by 0 bases; bases with no gene match: 6. The CDR3 runs 12 residues. Germline-derived CDR1 and CDR2 are SGHRS and YFSETQ. CDR3 coding DNA: TGCGCCAGCAGCTTGGCGGGAGGGGCCGGATACTTC. It yields the protein CASSLAGGAGYF.

The chain is built from TRBV29-1 and TRBJ1-5; D possibly corresponds to TRBD1 (5 bases). V shed 5 bases and J shed 7 bases, with 15 bases lying between them. Germline V CDR1 and CDR2: SQVTM, ANQGSEA. There are 13 residues in the CDR3. Here the CDR3 reads CSVQGSGGQPQHF. The CDR3 DNA follows: TGCAGCGTTCAGGGATCCGGCGGGCAGCCCCAGCATTTT.

This clone has a handful of counts. The chain couples TRBV4-3 to TRBJ1-1, with D perhaps matching TRBD1 (5 bases). This CDR3 has 15 amino acids. Deletions cut 3 bases from V and 4 bases from J, with 15 bases between. Germline loops: CDR1 LGHNA, CDR2 YSLEER. The CDR3 DNA reads TGCGCCAGCAGCCAGATCTGGGCAGGGTCCACTGAAGCTTTCTTT. Translation: CASSQIWAGSTEAFF.

The table lists this clone with a few counts. V and J are TRBV7-9 and TRBJ2-3; a possible D gene is TRBD2 (6 bases). CDR1 is SEHNR, CDR2 FQNEAQ, per germline (reference sequence). V dropped 6 bases and J dropped 4 bases, with 11 bases sitting between them. This CDR3 contains 13 residues. CDR3 region: CASSPSEADTQYF. CDR3 sequence (DNA): TGTGCCAGCAGTCCTAGCGAGGCAGATACGCAGTATTTT. Based on the CDR3 plus reference TRBV7-9 and TRBJ2-3, the full variable domain is DTGVSQNPRHKITKRGQNVTFRCDPISEHNRLYWYRQTLGQGPEFLTYFQNEAQLEKSRLLSDRFSAERPKGSFSTLEIQRTEQGDSAMYLCASSPSEADTQYFGPGTRLTVL.

This rearrangement joins TRBV30 to TRBJ1-2, with 9 nucleotides matching TRBD1. The CDR3 has 13 residues. Germline V gene data show CDR1 as GTSNPN and CDR2 as SVGIG (reference sequence). Trimming cost V 4 bases and J 8 bases; bases outside gene matches: 8. The CDR3 is CAWTTDRGDGYTF. CDR3 DNA: TGTGCCTGGACCACGGACAGGGGAGACGGCTACACCTTC. The full variable domain, with the rest looked up from reference TRBV30 and TRBJ1-2, is SQTIHQWPATLVQPVGSPLSLECTVEGTSNPNLYWYRQAAGRGLQLLFYSVGIGQISSEVPQNLSASRPQDRQFILSSKKLLLSDSGFYLCAWTTDRGDGYTFGSGTRLTVV.

This clone occurred once. The chain carries TRBV4-3 and TRBJ2-3; possible D gene TRBD1, 5 bases. The CDR3 covers 13 residues. Germline lookup yields CDR1 LGHNA and CDR2 YSLEER. Trimming shortened V by 1 base and J by 5 bases, and 7 bases separated the two germline ends. The CDR3 DNA is TGCGCCAGCAGCCAAGCAGGGATAGATACGCAGTATTTT. Its protein is CASSQAGIDTQYF.

The chain recombines TRBV20-1 with TRBJ2-5; tentative D call: TRBD2 (5 bases). Germline CDR1 reads DFQATT; CDR2 reads SNEGSKA (reference sequence). The CDR3 is made up of 11 amino acids. The CDR3 region has the DNA TGCAGCCCGGACGGGGAAGAGACCCAGTACTTC. Its protein is CSPDGEETQYF.

Details on this clone: The same CDR3 is also encoded by other DNA sequences in this sample. The chain recombines TRBV11-2 with TRBJ2-6; D unresolved. Looked up from germline, CDR1 is SGHAT and CDR2 is FQNNGV. The CDR3 is 15 residues long. Trimming cost V 0 bases and J 0 bases, with 3 bases left between them. The CDR3 is CASSLDSSGANVLTF. For the CDR3, the DNA is TGTGCCAGCAGCTTAGATAGCTCTGGGGCCAACGTCCTGACTTTC.

The CDR3 sequence is CASSPNTGGWSPLHF. CDR3 bases: TGTGCCAGCAGTCCTAACACAGGGGGCTGGTCACCCCTCCACTTT. J is TRBJ1-6 and V is TRBV2, with 9 bases fitting TRBD1. Looked up from germline, CDR1 is SNHLY and CDR2 is FYNNEI. J was trimmed by 10 bases and V by 5 bases; bases with no gene match: 9. The CDR3 extends over 15 amino acids.

Notes on this clone: One end of the junction fails to match germline, which may point to a read error. V gene TRBV7-9 combines with J gene TRBJ1-4, with TRBD1 matching over 7 bases. Germline loops: CDR1 SEHNR, CDR2 FQNEAQ (reference sequence). This CDR3 region has 16 residues. The CDR3 spells CASTLGQDITNEKLFF. In DNA, the CDR3 is TGTGCCAGCACCTTAGGACAGGACATTACTAATGAAAAACTGTTTTTT.

DNA for the CDR3: TGTGCCAGCAGCGGACTAGGAGGCGGAGAGACCCAGTACTTC. The encoded protein is CASSGLGGGETQYF. This rearrangement joins TRBV2 to TRBJ2-5, with TRBD2 matching 7 bases. With V trimmed by 6 bases and J by 4 bases, 8 bases remained unmatched. The CDR3 is 14 amino acids. The germline V gene has CDR1 SNHLY and CDR2 FYNNEI.

This clone has only a few counts. V gene TRBV9 combines with J gene TRBJ2-1, with unresolved D. The germline CDR1 and CDR2 sequences are SGDLS and YYNGEE. The CDR3 totals 13 residues. Trimming shortened V by 0 bases and J by 5 bases, and 6 bases separated the two germline ends. The CDR3 region is CASSVAQNNEQFF. The DNA of the CDR3 is TGTGCCAGCAGCGTAGCCCAGAACAATGAGCAGTTCTTC.

The V gene is TRBV7-8, the J gene TRBJ2-5, with D possibly TRBD1 on 6 matching bases. The CDR3 consists of 14 residues. The germline gives CDR1 SGHVS, CDR2 FQNEAQ. V was cut by 2 bases and J by 6 bases, with 13 bases left in between. The CDR3 sequence: CASSLNRVTKTQYF. CDR3 DNA: TGTGCCAGCAGCTTAAACAGGGTGACGAAGACCCAGTACTTC.

CDR3 protein: CASSLGPAQETQYF. The DNA for the CDR3 is TGTGCCAGCAGTTTGGGGCCGGCCCAAGAGACCCAGTACTTC. The rearrangement uses TRBV28 and TRBJ2-5, with D perhaps TRBD1 (5 bases). V dropped 3 bases and J dropped 1 base, with 9 bases sitting between them. This CDR3 is 14 amino acids long. Looked up from germline, CDR1 is MDHEN and CDR2 is SYDVKM.

A note on this clone: At the DNA level, this CDR3 is encoded by other sequences in the same sample as well. The chain has TRBV30 and TRBJ1-5, with D possibly TRBD1 on 6 matching bases. Germline lookup yields CDR1 GTSNPN and CDR2 SVGIG (reference sequence). V shed 1 base and J shed 2 bases, with 6 bases lying between them. The CDR3 sequence is 13 residues long. The CDR3 spells CAWSAGGNQPQHF. The CDR3 coding sequence is TGTGCCTGGAGTGCAGGGGGCAATCAGCCCCAGCATTTT.

In this sample, this clone turned up a few times. The chain employs TRBV7-2 and TRBJ2-1; D is perhaps TRBD1 (5 bases). V lost 11 bases and J 4 bases, leaving 24 bases between the germline ends. CDR3 size: 16 residues. Per germline, CDR1 SGHTA and CDR2 FQGNSA. As DNA, the CDR3 is TGTGCCGGGTCCCCAGGGTCCTCCTCCATTTACAATGAGCAGTTCTTC. Amino acid sequence: CAGSPGSSSIYNEQFF.

The chain uses TRBV9 and TRBJ2-5; D remains ambiguous. There are 13 residues in the CDR3. V lost 3 bases, J lost 1 base, and 7 bases lay in between. Germline CDR1 is SGDLS and CDR2 is YYNGEE. CDR3 loop: CASSAGPQETQYF. The CDR3 bases are TGTGCCAGCAGCGCCGGCCCCCAAGAGACCCAGTACTTC.